A single sample is the source of the 32 T cell receptor beta chains below, sequenced in a study of cytomegalovirus exposure and HLA in healthy donors. The PCR used 60 Vbeta and 13 Jbeta primers. Using immunoSEQ multiplex PCR, the repertoire was profiled, and TCRdb retains in-frame clones only, with some absent. The table lists some 220,000 clones, 80% to 90% of them singletons, with 0.95% to 1.1% in the top ten. Sequenced input: PBMCs. The receptors were sampled from a young woman in good health and CMV-seronegative.

CDR3 in DNA: TGTGCCAGCAGAGAGACAGGGGCAGGCTACGAGCAGTACTTC. Amino acid sequence: CASRETGAGYEQYF. The chain is built from TRBV25-1 and TRBJ2-7; TRBD1 agrees at 8 bases. The CDR3 is 14 residues long. Germline V lookup: CDR1 MGHDK, CDR2 SYGVNS. V was pared by 6 bases and J by 3 bases, with 7 bases of the junction left unmatched.

The chain joins TRBV7-2 to TRBJ1-5; TRBD1 matches at 9 bases. CDR3 length: 14 residues. Germline V gives CDR1 SGHTA, CDR2 FQGNSA. V lost 3 bases to trimming and J lost 8 bases; unmatched junction nucleotides: 5. CDR3 in amino acids: CASSFTGGRKPQHF. DNA for the CDR3: TGTGCCAGCAGCTTCACAGGGGGCCGGAAGCCCCAGCATTTT.

This clone was seen a few times. J is TRBJ2-6 and V is TRBV5-5, with a possible D match to TRBD1 (5 bases). Trimming removed 4 bases from V and 4 bases from J, with 12 bases in between. From germline, CDR1 is SGHKS and CDR2 YYEKEE (reference sequence). CDR3 length equals 15 residues. The CDR3 DNA reads as TGTGCCAGCAGCACCTCAGGGTCCGGGGCCAACGTCCTGACTTTC. Encoded protein: CASSTSGSGANVLTF.

This clone was counted a few times. The chain is built from TRBV2 and TRBJ2-7; 10 bases match TRBD1. Germline V gene sequence: CDR1 SNHLY, CDR2 FYNNEI. The CDR3 totals 14 residues. The V and J ends lost 3 bases and 6 bases, in that order; junction bases with no gene match: 5. For the CDR3, the DNA is TGTGCCAGCAGTGATTTCGGGACAGGGGTCGAGCAGTACTTC. Its translation: CASSDFGTGVEQYF.

This clone was seen only once. The chain uses TRBV7-2 and TRBJ1-5; TRBD1 might be the D (6 bases). Germline V lookup: CDR1 SGHTA, CDR2 FQGNSA. V lost 2 bases and J lost 13, with 15 bases in between. This CDR3 comprises 13 residues. The CDR3, as DNA: TGTGCCAGCAGCTTAATAGGGGGGGATCCACAGCATTTT. This sequence encodes CASSLIGGDPQHF.

The chain joins TRBV6-5 to TRBJ2-5; TRBD2 agrees at 7 bases. Germline CDR1 and CDR2: MNHEY and SVGAGI. The CDR3 runs 16 residues. The V gene end was trimmed by 1 base and the J gene end by 5 bases; junction bases not matched to a gene: 10. CDR3 in amino acids: CASSYYYRGEGETQYF. The CDR3 DNA sequence: TGTGCCAGCAGTTACTACTATCGGGGGGAAGGGGAGACCCAGTACTTC.

With regard to this clone: The junction departs from germline at one end; a sequencing error may be responsible. This chain uses TRBV7-9 with TRBJ1-3, with 8 nucleotides matching TRBD1. The CDR3 consists of 16 residues. CDR1 and CDR2 from the germline V gene are SEHNR and FQNEAQ (reference sequence). The CDR3 spells CASSFTGGISGNAIYF. In nucleotides, the CDR3 is TGTGCCAGCAGCTTCACAGGGGGGATCTCTGGAAACGCCATATATTTT.

The V call is TRBV5-8, the J call TRBJ1-1; D possibly corresponds to TRBD1 (5 bases). The length of the CDR3 is 13 residues. CDR1 SGHTS and CDR2 YDEGEE come from the germline V gene. V was shortened by 1 base and J by 1 base, with 5 bases between the two germline ends. The CDR3 region has the DNA TGTGCCAGCAGCTTGAGGGGGAACACTGAAGCTTTCTTT. This sequence encodes CASSLRGNTEAFF.

J is TRBJ2-5 and V is TRBV19; D is perhaps TRBD1 (6 bases). The V and J ends lost 3 bases and 5 bases respectively, with 10 bases between them. The germline V gene encodes CDR1 LNHDA and CDR2 SQIVND (reference sequence). CDR3 length: 13 amino acids. In DNA, the CDR3 is TGTGCCAGTAGTATGCAACAGGGTGAGACCCAGTACTTC. This sequence encodes CASSMQQGETQYF.

The chain combines TRBV29-1 with TRBJ2-7; D may be TRBD1 (6 bases). The CDR3 has 12 residues. Trimming stripped 5 bases from V and 2 bases from J, with 10 bases between. Germline V gene data show CDR1 as SQVTM and CDR2 as ANQGSEA. The CDR3 spells CSVRTAAYEQYF. CDR3 coding DNA: TGCAGCGTTCGGACAGCCGCCTACGAGCAGTACTTC.

This chain joins TRBV2 and TRBJ1-3; D unclear. The CDR3 is 16 amino acids. The ends were cut back, 5 bases at V and 0 bases at J, with 14 bases in the middle. CDR1 SNHLY and CDR2 FYNNEI come from the germline V gene. CDR3: CASSRSVANSGNTIYF. CDR3 coding DNA: TGTGCCAGCAGTCGCTCGGTCGCAAACTCTGGAAACACCATATATTTT.

J is TRBJ2-1 and V is TRBV4-3; weak D call: TRBD2 (6 bases). Trimming removed 3 bases from V and 8 bases from J, with 11 bases in between. Germline V gene sequence: CDR1 LGHNA, CDR2 YSLEER. This CDR3 has 13 residues. The CDR3 DNA reads as TGCGCCAGCAGCCACTCGGAGCGGGATGAGCAGTTCTTC. It translates to CASSHSERDEQFF.

The genes are TRBV11-2 and TRBJ2-5, with TRBD2 as a possible D gene (6 bases). In germline, CDR1 is SGHAT, CDR2 FQNNGV. The V gene lost 6 bases and the J gene lost 4 bases, with 12 bases spanning the gap. The CDR3 covers 13 residues. For the CDR3, the DNA is TGTGCCAGCAGGACGGGGGAAGGAGAGACCCAGTACTTC. The encoded protein is CASRTGEGETQYF. Full variable domain (rest looked up from reference TRBV11-2 and TRBJ2-5): EAGVAQSPRYKIIEKRQSVAFWCNPISGHATLYWYQQILGQGPKLLIQFQNNGVVDDSQLPKDRFSAERLKGVDSTLKIQPAKLEDSAVYLCASRTGEGETQYFGPGTRLLVL.

The chain combines TRBV4-3 with TRBJ2-1; 7 bases line up with TRBD1. The CDR3 is 14 amino acids. The ends lost 1 base at V and 7 bases at J; junction bases unmatched: 4. Germline-derived CDR1 and CDR2 are LGHNA and YSLEER. CDR3 sequence reads: CASSQGVRGNEQFF. CDR3 bases: TGCGCCAGCAGCCAAGGCGTCAGGGGGAATGAGCAGTTCTTC.

This clone was counted a single time. The CDR3 loop reads CASTISGLDYGYTF. For the CDR3, the DNA is TGTGCCAGCACCATATCCGGCCTAGACTATGGCTACACCTTC. The chain has TRBV4-2 and TRBJ1-2; D ambiguous. The length of the CDR3 is 14 residues. V lost 7 bases and J 3 bases, leaving 15 bases between the germline ends. Per the germline V gene, CDR1 is LGHNA and CDR2 is YNFKEQ.

The chain is built from TRBV9 and TRBJ2-1; D is possibly TRBD1 (5 bases). V was trimmed by 6 bases and J by 7 bases, leaving 14 bases between them. Germline values: CDR1 SGDLS, CDR2 YYNGEE. CDR3 size: 13 residues. The CDR3 sequence: CASTPSQGNEQFF. CDR3 bases: TGTGCCAGCACCCCAAGCCAGGGAAATGAGCAGTTCTTC.

The chain links TRBV21-1 to TRBJ2-7; TRBD2, the table's D call, was not compared with the DNA. TRBV21-1 is an annotated pseudogene. The CDR3 spans 14 residues. The DNA for the CDR3 is TGTGCCAGCAGCAATGAATATGACGGGTACGAGCAGTACTTC. It yields the protein CASSNEYDGYEQYF.

In this sample, this clone turned up a few times. J is TRBJ2-7 and V is TRBV5-4; TRBD2 aligns across 11 bases. V gave up 4 bases and J gave up 2 bases; unmatched junction bases: 14. The CDR3 extends over 18 amino acids. Germline CDR1 and CDR2: SGHNT and YYREEE (reference sequence). DNA of the CDR3: TGTGCCAGCAGCACAGGACTAGCGGGCTCCAAGGGGCCCTACGAGCAGTACTTC. Amino acid sequence: CASSTGLAGSKGPYEQYF.

The chain employs TRBV19 and TRBJ1-2; 7 positions match TRBD1. The V gene's germline CDR1 is LNHDA and CDR2 SQIVND (reference sequence). V shed 3 bases and J 8 bases; nucleotides not matched to a gene: 3. CDR3 length equals 12 residues. The CDR3, as DNA: TGTGCCAGTAGTATCGGACAGGCGGGCTACACCTTC. Its translation: CASSIGQAGYTF.

The chain uses TRBV5-1 and TRBJ2-7, with 8 bases fitting TRBD2. The germline CDR1 and CDR2 sequences are SGHRS and YFSETQ. The CDR3 sequence is 15 residues long. V was pared by 2 bases and J by 2 bases, with 6 bases of the junction left unmatched. CDR3 amino acids: CASSLAGEAAYEQYF. The CDR3, as DNA: TGCGCCAGCAGCTTAGCGGGAGAAGCGGCCTACGAGCAGTACTTC. The full variable domain, its missing parts supplied by reference TRBV5-1 and TRBJ2-7, is KAGVTQTPRYLIKTRGQQVTLSCSPISGHRSVSWYQQTPGQGLQFLFEYFSETQRNKGNFPGRFSGRQFSNSRSEMNVSTLELGDSALYLCASSLAGEAAYEQYFGPGTRLTVT.

This clone was counted only a few times. The chain combines TRBV4-3 with TRBJ2-2; D gene ambiguous. The CDR3 length is 14 residues. V shed 2 bases and J shed 3 bases, with 7 bases lying between them. Germline values: CDR1 LGHNA, CDR2 YSLEER. DNA for the CDR3: TGCGCCAGCAGCCAACCTAGACACACCGGGGAGCTGTTTTTT. It encodes CASSQPRHTGELFF.

V gene TRBV6-5 combines with J gene TRBJ1-1; D unresolved. The CDR3 has 16 residues. CDR1 and CDR2 from the germline V gene are MNHEY and SVGAGI. Trimming removed 0 bases at V and 6 bases at J, with 17 bases between. The CDR3 loop reads CASSYSTGRANSEAFF. The CDR3, as DNA: TGTGCCAGCAGTTACTCCACCGGGAGGGCAAACTCTGAAGCTTTCTTT.

The chain employs TRBV7-2 and TRBJ1-4; 7 positions agree with TRBD1. CDR3 length: 12 residues. Losses at the gene ends were 4 bases for V and 10 bases for J; bases not matched to a gene: 3. The germline V gene has CDR1 SGHTA and CDR2 FQGNSA. CDR3 bases: TGTGCCAGCAGCTACCCAGGGGGAAAACTGTTTTTT. Protein sequence: CASSYPGGKLFF. Variable domain in full (rest from reference TRBV7-2 and TRBJ1-4): GAGVSQSPSNKVTEKGKDVELRCDPISGHTALYWYRQSLGQGLEFLIYFQGNSAPDKSGLPSDRFSAERTGGSVSTLTIQRTQQEDSAVYLCASSYPGGKLFFGSGTQLSVL.

V gene TRBV6-5 combines with J gene TRBJ1-1; D perhaps matches TRBD1 (6 bases). The CDR3 spans 15 residues. Germline V gives CDR1 MNHEY, CDR2 SVGAGI. The ends were cut back, 5 bases at V and 2 bases at J, with 15 bases in the middle. As DNA, the CDR3 is TGTGCCAGCAGTCGTTCCGACAGGCATAACACTGAAGCTTTCTTT. This translates into CASSRSDRHNTEAFF.

This clone was counted a single time. The genes are TRBV7-6 and TRBJ2-3, with TRBD2 identical over 9 bases. The CDR3 extends over 16 amino acids. The V segment lost 3 bases and the J segment 4 bases; nucleotides outside the gene matches: 8. Germline assignment: CDR1 SGHVS and CDR2 FNYEAQ. CDR3 residues: CASSLLAGEEADTQYF. For the CDR3, the DNA is TGTGCCAGCAGCTTGTTAGCGGGAGAAGAAGCAGATACGCAGTATTTT.

CDR3 nucleotides: TGTGCCAGCAGCCCGCCGGGGACTAGCGGAAGCACAGATACGCAGTATTTT. Protein: CASSPPGTSGSTDTQYF. This rearrangement joins TRBV11-3 to TRBJ2-3; 11 nucleotides align to TRBD2. The CDR3 is made up of 17 amino acids. With 5 bases clipped from V and 0 bases from J, the junction kept 7 bases outside the gene matches. CDR1 and CDR2 from the germline V gene are SGHNT and YENEEA. The full variable domain, in which reference TRBV11-3 and TRBJ2-3 provide the parts outside the CDR3, is EAGVVQSPRYKIIEKKQPVAFWCNPISGHNTLYWYLQNLGQGPELLIRYENEEAVDDSQLPKDRFSAERLKGVDSTLKIQPAELGDSAVYLCASSPPGTSGSTDTQYFGPGTRLTVL.

The chain joins TRBV29-1 to TRBJ2-3; unclear D gene. Looked up from germline, CDR1 is SQVTM and CDR2 is ANQGSEA. Trimming cost V 2 bases and J 0 bases, with 3 bases left between them. The CDR3 extends over 12 amino acids. The CDR3 bases are TGCAGCGTTGAACCTAGCACAGATACGCAGTATTTT. Translated, it gives CSVEPSTDTQYF.

The chain has TRBV10-3 and TRBJ2-7; a possible D gene is TRBD1 (6 bases). The V end was cut by 2 bases, the J end by 7 bases, with 15 bases between. The CDR3 sequence is 14 residues long. Looked up from germline, CDR1 is ENHRY and CDR2 is SYGVKD. CDR3: CAISERTAVGEQYF. CDR3 in DNA: TGTGCCATCAGTGAGAGGACAGCCGTGGGAGAGCAGTACTTC.

V gene TRBV21-1 combines with J gene TRBJ2-3; TRBD2, the D gene given by the table, was not confirmed from the DNA. TRBV21-1 is flagged as a pseudogene. The CDR3 length is 23 residues. The CDR3: CASSSGIAGDKESKGFGTDTQYF. The CDR3 bases are TGTGCCAGCAGCTCGGGGATAGCGGGAGATAAGGAGTCGAAGGGTTTTGGCACAGATACGCAGTATTTT.

The rearrangement links TRBV5-1 to TRBJ2-1; D may be TRBD2 (5 bases). V was cut by 2 bases and J by 0 bases, with 12 bases left in between. The CDR3 has 16 amino acids. CDR1 and CDR2 (germline): SGHRS, YFSETQ. In DNA form, the CDR3 reads TGCGCCAGCAGCTTAGGACTTTTGAGCTCCTACAATGAGCAGTTCTTC. It is translated as CASSLGLLSSYNEQFF.

The V and J genes are TRBV6-5 and TRBJ1-1; possible D gene TRBD1, 5 bases. Germline assignment: CDR1 MNHEY and CDR2 SVGAGI. CDR3 length: 13 residues. Deletions cut 4 bases from V and 5 bases from J, with 11 bases between. This CDR3 reads CASSSAGKTEAFF. DNA for the CDR3: TGTGCCAGCAGTTCGGCAGGGAAAACTGAAGCTTTCTTT.

The chain carries TRBV5-1 and TRBJ2-1; a weak D match, TRBD2 (5 bases). The CDR3 contains 12 residues. V was cut by 0 bases and J by 10 bases, with 8 bases left in between. In germline, CDR1 is SGHRS, CDR2 YFSETQ. The CDR3 is CASSLAEGEQFF. The CDR3 nucleotides read TGCGCCAGCAGCTTGGCCGAGGGAGAGCAGTTCTTC.